Below are 2 T cell receptor beta chains sequenced from a single sample in a study of OX40 agonist ivuxolimab in advanced cancers. Profiled with immunoSEQ multiplex PCR; TCRdb holds only in-frame clones, not every one. The sample includes roughly 92,000 clones, approximately 92% of them seen just once. Sequenced here: CD4+ or CD8+ T cells sorted from blood, sampled in a trial of the OX40 agonist ivuxolimab. The receptors were sampled from an adult with an advanced solid tumor such as melanoma, head and neck, liver or kidney cancer.

This sequence joins TRBV13 and TRBJ1-4; unclear D gene. Trimming pared 5 bases from V and 6 bases from J, leaving 16 bases between. CDR3 length: 15 amino acids. Germline V gene lookup returns CDR1 PRHDT and CDR2 FYEKMQ (reference sequence). DNA for the CDR3: TGTGCCAGCAGCCTCGCGGGCGGCTTAGATGAAAAACTGTTTTTT. It is translated as CASSLAGGLDEKLFF. Together with reference TRBV13 and TRBJ1-4, the CDR3 gives the full variable domain: AAGVIQSPRHLIKEKRETATLKCYPIPRHDTVYWYQQGPGQDPQFLISFYEKMQSDKGSIPDRFSAQQFSDYHSELNMSSLELGDSALYFCASSLAGGLDEKLFFGSGTQLSVL.

The chain recombines TRBV7-9 with TRBJ2-2, with D possibly TRBD2 on 5 matching bases. The CDR3 has 12 residues. Germline-derived CDR1 and CDR2 are SEHNR and FQNEAQ (reference sequence). Trimming took off 6 bases at V and 6 bases at J, with 8 bases between the two ends. The CDR3 reads CASRAGPGELFF. The CDR3, as DNA: TGTGCCAGCAGGGCGGGTCCCGGGGAGCTGTTTTTT.